The clone carrying this T cell receptor (beta chain) was seen a few times. The sample originates from a study of T cells in Graves' hyperthyroidism and ophthalmopathy. RNA transcripts served as the template for amplifying TCR beta CDR3 regions. Carried out on the TCR CDR3, a first-round RT-PCR used the HTBI primer set. One entry per CDR3 protein results from TCRdb running MiXCR on the multiplex PCR reads. The repertoire holds about 620,000 distinct CDR3 sequences, with around 15% as singletons. Lactation, pregnancy, other autoimmune disease or uncontrolled infection led to exclusion of patients. Germline CDR1 MNHEY, CDR2 SMNVEV (reference sequence). V trimming: 2 bases; J trimming: 9 bases; junction bases outside the gene matches: 4. This CDR3 is 14 amino acids long.

The clonotype comes from a woman aged 30 to 39 with Graves' hyperthyroidism. The sample was blood. This rearrangement joins TRBV27 to TRBJ2-1; 10 positions match TRBD2. The CDR3 DNA sequence: TGTGCCAGCAGTTTAGTAGCGGGAGGATTTGAGCAGTTCTTC. Translated, it gives CASSLVAGGFEQFF.